Shown below are 30 T cell receptor beta chains from a single sample sequenced in a study of T cells in localized non-small cell lung cancer. Clones were sequenced by immunoSEQ multiplex PCR, and TCRdb holds only the in-frame ones, with some missing. The repertoire holds over a thousand clones, with 23% as singletons. The specimen comprised normal lung tissue next to the tumor, sampled before any cancer treatment. These receptors came from a female donor over 55 with stage I squamous cell lung carcinoma.

This chain connects TRBV19 to TRBJ1-1, with D possibly matching TRBD1 (6 bases). The germline V gene has CDR1 LNHDA and CDR2 SQIVND (reference sequence). The V and J ends lost 6 bases and 5 bases respectively, with 16 bases between them. The CDR3 consists of 14 residues. CDR3 bases: TGTGCCAGTAGGCAAACAGGGTTTTGGACTGAAGCTTTCTTT. Encoded protein: CASRQTGFWTEAFF.

This clone came up a few times. The CDR3 DNA is TGTGCCAGCAGCTTACTAGCGGGAGGAAACGAGCAGTACTTC. Translated, it gives CASSLLAGGNEQYF. This chain uses TRBV11-3 with TRBJ2-7, with 11 bases aligning to TRBD2. Germline V gene data show CDR1 as SGHNT and CDR2 as YENEEA. The ends lost 2 bases at V and 5 bases at J; junction bases unmatched: 2. The CDR3 is 14 residues long.

V and J are TRBV19 and TRBJ1-4, with D possibly TRBD1 on 5 matching bases. The CDR3 length is 15 residues. The germline V and J ends were trimmed by 7 bases and 4 bases, with 16 bases remaining between them. CDR1 and CDR2 (germline): LNHDA, SQIVND (reference sequence). Written as DNA, the CDR3 is TGTGCCAGTACATCTTCTGGGGGATATAATGAAAAACTGTTTTTT. Encoded protein: CASTSSGGYNEKLFF.

This clone was seen a handful of times. The V call is TRBV6-8, the J call TRBJ2-7, with 8 bases aligning to TRBD2. Germline CDR1 is MNHGY and CDR2 is SAAAGT. Germline trimming cut 5 bases from V and 2 bases from J; bases unmatched to any gene: 8. The CDR3 is made up of 15 amino acids. CDR3 in amino acids: CASSTLAGGTYEQYF. The CDR3 region has the DNA TGTGCCAGCAGTACCCTGGCGGGAGGTACCTACGAGCAGTACTTC.

The V call is TRBV10-2, the J call TRBJ1-3, with TRBD1 as a possible D gene (5 bases). The CDR3 totals 13 residues. The V gene lost 0 bases and the J gene lost 14 bases, with 14 bases spanning the gap. Looked up from germline, CDR1 is WSHSY and CDR2 is SAAADI. The CDR3 DNA reads TGCGCCAGCAGTGAGTCGACGGGGGAGACCCTATATTTT. Translation: CASSESTGETLYF.

The chain recombines TRBV2 with TRBJ1-1; D may be TRBD1 (6 bases). The CDR3 extends over 14 amino acids. Germline lookup yields CDR1 SNHLY and CDR2 FYNNEI. Trimming left V 11 bases short and J 3 bases short, with 19 bases between. CDR3 amino acids: CASLGAPGDTEAFF. The CDR3, as DNA: TGTGCCTCGCTGGGGGCCCCGGGGGACACTGAAGCTTTCTTT.

This clone is labeled medium-sized. The chain joins TRBV11-3 to TRBJ2-4; perhaps D is TRBD1 or TRBD2 (5 bases each). Trimming pared 6 bases from V and 0 bases from J, leaving 12 bases between. The CDR3 loop spans 15 amino acids. From germline, CDR1 is SGHNT and CDR2 YENEEA. CDR3 sequence reads: CASRGEDLAKNIQYF. CDR3 sequence (DNA): TGTGCCAGCAGGGGGGAAGACCTAGCCAAAAACATTCAGTACTTC.

This clone was recorded a few times. It is unclear where the CDR3 begins or ends on the DNA, so no DNA is shown, and the CDR3 is as TCRdb lists it. V is TRBV12-2 and J is TRBJ1-5. TRBV12-2 is annotated as a pseudogene. The CDR3 has 15 amino acids, counting both end residues. CDR3 in amino acids: CATSWGGGNEQPQHF.

The V and J genes are TRBV6-8 and TRBJ2-3; D may be TRBD2 (6 bases). V was shortened by 5 bases and J by 5 bases, with 14 bases between the two germline ends. The CDR3 loop spans 14 amino acids. Germline V gene lookup returns CDR1 MNHGY and CDR2 SAAAGT. The CDR3: CASSNRGLRDTQYF. The CDR3 DNA is TGTGCCAGCAGTAATAGGGGACTCCGAGATACGCAGTATTTT.

This clone was detected only a few times. This chain connects TRBV23-1 to TRBJ2-1; 7 bases line up with TRBD1. TRBV23-1 is known as an ORF, though its function is uncertain. The CDR3 is 16 residues long. With V trimmed by 6 bases and J by 2 bases, 10 bases remained unmatched. This CDR3 reads CASSQDGQGAYNEQFF. The CDR3 nucleotides read TGCGCCAGCAGCCAAGACGGCCAGGGGGCCTACAATGAGCAGTTCTTC.

In this sample, this clone turned up a few times. The chain couples TRBV6-8 to TRBJ2-1; 8 bases line up with TRBD2. The germline CDR1 and CDR2 sequences are MNHGY and SAAAGT. With 4 bases clipped from V and 9 bases from J, the junction kept 11 bases outside the gene matches. The CDR3 is made up of 15 amino acids. CDR3 residues: CASSWGLEVYGEQFF. CDR3 sequence (DNA): TGTGCCAGCAGTTGGGGACTAGAGGTTTACGGTGAGCAGTTCTTC.

This chain uses TRBV11-3 with TRBJ2-7; 7 bases line up with TRBD2. Trimming took 5 bases from V and 3 from J; bases not matched to a gene: 7. The CDR3 totals 14 residues. CDR1 SGHNT and CDR2 YENEEA come from the germline V gene. In nucleotides, the CDR3 is TGTGCCAGCAGCGGGGAGGGCAATCGCTACGAGCAGTACTTC. Protein product: CASSGEGNRYEQYF.

This clone rates as medium-sized. V gene TRBV9 combines with J gene TRBJ2-1, with 8 positions matching TRBD2. Germline CDR1 reads SGDLS; CDR2 reads YYNGEE. V shed 4 bases and J 6 bases; nucleotides not matched to a gene: 9. This CDR3 has 15 amino acids. The CDR3 sequence is CASSPPPGTSNEQFF. The DNA of the CDR3 is TGTGCCAGCAGCCCCCCACCCGGGACTAGCAATGAGCAGTTCTTC.

This chain joins TRBV1 and TRBJ2-3; TRBD2 reflects the table's D call only, with no check against the DNA. TRBV1 constitutes a pseudogene. This CDR3 comprises 17 residues. This CDR3 is CASSQGLAGPSTDTQYF. CDR3 in DNA: TGCGCCAGCAGCCAAGGACTAGCGGGTCCTAGCACAGATACGCAGTATTTT.

V usage is TRBV9 and J usage is TRBJ2-2; 9 nucleotides match TRBD1. With 3 bases clipped from V and 0 bases from J, the junction kept 3 bases outside the gene matches. This CDR3 is built from 16 residues. CDR1 is SGDLS and CDR2 is YYNGEE in the germline V gene. The DNA of the CDR3 is TGTGCCAGCAGCGGACAGGGGGGTGCGAACACCGGGGAGCTGTTTTTT. It yields the protein CASSGQGGANTGELFF.

The V gene is TRBV11-3, the J gene TRBJ2-1, with 8 bases lining up with TRBD2. CDR1 SGHNT and CDR2 YENEEA come from the germline V gene. This CDR3 region has 15 residues. Trimming at V came to 3 bases and at J to 6 bases, leaving 7 bases not matched to a gene. CDR3 bases: TGTGCCAGCAGCTTTCCAGCGGGAGTAGGCAATGAGCAGTTCTTC. The encoded protein is CASSFPAGVGNEQFF.

This clone was found a few times. CDR3 sequence: CAWSLQANSYEQYF. DNA of the CDR3: TGTGCCTGGAGTCTACAGGCGAACTCCTACGAGCAGTACTTC. V usage is TRBV30 and J usage is TRBJ2-7; a weak D match, TRBD1 (5 bases). CDR1 is GTSNPN and CDR2 is SVGIG in the germline V gene (reference sequence). The CDR3 length is 14 residues. The V and J ends lost 2 bases and 0 bases respectively, with 11 bases between them.

This clone ranks as medium-sized. The chain has TRBV11-3 and TRBJ1-2; D possibly corresponds to TRBD1 (6 bases). The V gene lost 3 bases and the J gene lost 3 bases, with 14 bases spanning the gap. Per germline, CDR1 SGHNT and CDR2 YENEEA. The CDR3 totals 15 residues. The CDR3 loop is CASSLVRGTDYGYTF. CDR3 coding DNA: TGTGCCAGCAGCTTGGTGAGGGGGACGGACTATGGCTACACCTTC.

The chain links TRBV11-3 to TRBJ2-6, with D tentatively TRBD2 (6 bases). Trimming took 5 bases from V and 3 from J, leaving 11 bases between them. Looked up from germline, CDR1 is SGHNT and CDR2 is YENEEA. This CDR3 spans 15 amino acids. In DNA form, the CDR3 reads TGTGCCAGCAGCCTCGGAGGGAGTGGGGCCAACGTCCTGACTTTC. Translating gives CASSLGGSGANVLTF.

The CDR3 bases are TGTGCCTGGAGAGATTCCGGATCGACACTTAAGGGGACCCAGTACTTC. It encodes CAWRDSGSTLKGTQYF. The V gene is TRBV30, the J gene TRBJ2-5; D unclear. The CDR3 spans 16 residues. V lost 3 bases, J lost 7 bases, and 24 bases lay in between. CDR1 is GTSNPN, CDR2 SVGIG, per germline (reference sequence).

The chain couples TRBV9 to TRBJ2-7; D possibly matches TRBD1 or TRBD2 (5 bases each). The germline V gene has CDR1 SGDLS and CDR2 YYNGEE. The CDR3 loop spans 17 amino acids. V was cut by 5 bases and J by 0 bases, with 21 bases left in between. For the CDR3, the DNA is TGTGCCAGCAGTGAATTAGGGACGACCGGGGCCTCCTACGAGCAGTACTTC. As protein: CASSELGTTGASYEQYF.

V gene TRBV11-3 combines with J gene TRBJ2-4; the match to TRBD2 covers 13 bases. Per germline, CDR1 SGHNT and CDR2 YENEEA. The CDR3 loop spans 19 amino acids. V lost 1 base to trimming and J lost 6 bases; unmatched junction nucleotides: 12. In DNA, the CDR3 is TGTGCCAGCAGCTTAGTCTTCTCAAGACTAGCGGGAGGTTCAAACATTCAGTACTTC. Encoded protein: CASSLVFSRLAGGSNIQYF.

This clone was counted between two and nine times. The chain carries TRBV6-8 and TRBJ1-5; no clear D gene. Germline values: CDR1 MNHGY, CDR2 SAAAGT. V lost 6 bases and J lost 0, with 9 bases in between. CDR3 length equals 14 residues. The CDR3 DNA follows: TGTGCCAGCAGAGACTTTGATAGCAATCAGCCCCAGCATTTT. Translation gives CASRDFDSNQPQHF.

Relative to its sample, this clone is medium-sized. The chain is built from TRBV11-3 and TRBJ2-7; D is possibly TRBD2 (6 bases). The CDR3 length is 14 residues. The ends were cut back, 4 bases at V and 2 bases at J, with 12 bases in the middle. Germline V CDR1 and CDR2: SGHNT, YENEEA. CDR3 DNA sequence: TGTGCCAGCAGCTCCCGGGACTCGACCTACGAGCAGTACTTC. It encodes CASSSRDSTYEQYF.

This clone came up a few times. The chain uses TRBV11-3 and TRBJ2-1, with D tentatively TRBD2 (6 bases). The CDR3 loop spans 14 amino acids. Germline-derived CDR1 and CDR2 are SGHNT and YENEEA. The germline V and J ends were trimmed by 3 bases and 6 bases, with 12 bases remaining between them. In nucleotides, the CDR3 is TGTGCCAGCAGCTTTACAGCGGGCCCCAATGAGCAGTTCTTC. As protein: CASSFTAGPNEQFF.

This clone was found a few times. The chain links TRBV16 to TRBJ1-1; possible D gene TRBD1, 6 bases. Looked up from germline, CDR1 is KGHSY and CDR2 is FQNENV. The CDR3 sequence is 16 residues long. Trimming pared 1 base from V and 4 bases from J, leaving 16 bases between. The DNA of the CDR3 is TGTGCCAGCAGCCAATGGTGGGGCCAGGGGAGCACTGAAGCTTTCTTT. Encoded protein: CASSQWWGQGSTEAFF.

The sample holds a few counts of this clone. V gene TRBV23-1 combines with J gene TRBJ1-2; 7 nucleotides match TRBD1. TRBV23-1 is an ORF, with its function uncertain. Trimming cost V 6 bases and J 1 base; bases outside gene matches: 8. The CDR3 is 15 residues long. CDR3 sequence: CASSQVNRGNYGYTF. DNA of the CDR3: TGCGCCAGCAGCCAAGTCAACAGGGGTAACTATGGCTACACCTTC.

The CDR3 region is CATSRDAGSSYEQYF. In nucleotides, the CDR3 is TGTGCCACCAGCAGAGATGCGGGCAGTTCCTACGAGCAGTACTTC. V and J are TRBV15 and TRBJ2-7; TRBD2 is a possible D gene (5 bases). V shed 0 bases and J shed 1 base, with 10 bases lying between them. In germline, CDR1 is LNHNV, CDR2 YYDKDF (reference sequence). This CDR3 is 15 amino acids long.

This chain links TRBV9 with TRBJ1-1; weak D call: TRBD1 (6 bases). The CDR3 loop spans 13 amino acids. With 5 bases removed from V and 1 base from J, the gap between germline ends came to 9 bases. Germline lookup yields CDR1 SGDLS and CDR2 YYNGEE. CDR3 in DNA: TGTGCCAGCAGTCTGACAGGGAACACTGAAGCTTTCTTT. This gives the protein CASSLTGNTEAFF. Full variable domain (rest looked up from reference TRBV9 and TRBJ1-1): DSGVTQTPKHLITATGQRVTLRCSPRSGDLSVYWYQQSLDQGLQFLIQYYNGEERAKGNILERFSAQQFPDLHSELNLSSLELGDSALYFCASSLTGNTEAFFGQGTRLTVV.

This clone ranks as medium-sized. The chain links TRBV9 to TRBJ2-7, with 11 bases aligning to TRBD2. The CDR3 extends over 15 amino acids. V lost 5 bases to trimming and J lost 3 bases; unmatched junction nucleotides: 7. Germline CDR1 and CDR2: SGDLS and YYNGEE. The CDR3 DNA reads as TGTGCCAGCAGTGAACTAGCGGGAGTACTCTACGAGCAGTACTTC. It encodes CASSELAGVLYEQYF.